The 25 T cell receptor beta chains reported below all come from one sample, sequenced in a study of spatial heterogeneity in lung cancer. MiXCR, run by TCRdb on the 5' RACE reads, gives a single entry per CDR3 protein. The repertoire holds almost 75,000 distinct CDR3 sequences, with about an eighth as singletons. Regarding time point: sample taken at primary tumor resection. From tumor, nontumor lung or frozen PBMC, whole RNA was taken unsorted for sequencing. The sample consisted of PBMCs, taken at surgery. The source of these receptors is a male donor with early-stage non-small cell lung cancer.

The sample holds many counts of this clonotype. This chain uses TRBV5-6 with TRBJ2-7, with TRBD2 matching 10 bases. V gave up 2 bases and J gave up 2 bases; unmatched junction bases: 7. Germline V gene sequence: CDR1 SGHDT, CDR2 YYEEEE. The length of the CDR3 is 16 residues. CDR3 sequence reads: CASSFLGTSATYEQYF. The CDR3 DNA is TGTGCCAGCAGCTTTCTCGGGACTAGCGCAACCTACGAGCAGTACTTC.

This clonotype was recorded only once. The chain combines TRBV12-3 or TRBV12-4 with TRBJ2-5, with 8 bases lining up with TRBD2. Unmatched junction bases numbered 6, after V lost 5 bases and J lost 1 base. The CDR3 runs 15 residues. The CDR3 nucleotides are TGTGCCAGCAGTCCGGGCGGGAGGATCCAAGAGACCCAGTACTTC. Its protein is CASSPGGRIQETQYF.

This chain uses TRBV10-3 with TRBJ2-3, with D possibly matching TRBD1 (5 bases). The CDR3 sequence is 15 residues long. Germline V gives CDR1 ENHRY, CDR2 SYGVKD. Trimming cost V 6 bases and J 3 bases, with 16 bases left between them. This CDR3 is CAISLGSSGTDTQYF. The DNA of the CDR3 is TGTGCCATCAGCCTCGGGTCCTCAGGGACAGATACGCAGTATTTT.

This clonotype has just a few counts. The chain has TRBV7-2 and TRBJ1-2, with 9 bases that match TRBD1. The V and J ends lost 3 bases and 2 bases, in that order; junction bases with no gene match: 1. In germline, CDR1 is SGHTA, CDR2 FQGNSA. This CDR3 is built from 14 residues. CDR3 protein: CASSLGQGNYGYTF. Written as DNA, the CDR3 is TGTGCCAGCAGCTTGGGACAGGGAAACTATGGCTACACCTTC.

In its sample, this clonotype was seen a few times. The V call is TRBV2, the J call TRBJ2-3, with a possible D match to TRBD2 (7 bases). Deletions cut 7 bases from V and 3 bases from J, with 17 bases between. CDR1 and CDR2 (germline): SNHLY, FYNNEI. There are 15 residues in the CDR3. CDR3 nucleotide sequence: TGTGCCAGCAACGGCGGGGGCGCGTGGACAGATACGCAGTATTTT. It is translated as CASNGGGAWTDTQYF.

The rearrangement joins TRBV12-3 or TRBV12-4 to TRBJ2-7; D perhaps matches TRBD1 (6 bases). V was shortened by 6 bases and J by 1 base, with 10 bases between the two germline ends. The CDR3 length is 13 residues. The CDR3 spells CASRGTPSYEQYF. The DNA for the CDR3 is TGTGCCAGCAGGGGGACACCATCCTACGAGCAGTACTTC.

In this sample, this clonotype turned up many times. The V call is TRBV9, the J call TRBJ2-5, with D maybe TRBD1 (6 bases). The germline CDR1 and CDR2 sequences are SGDLS and YYNGEE. V shed 3 bases and J shed 5 bases, with 17 bases lying between them. There are 15 residues in the CDR3. The CDR3 sequence is CASSGIVQGGETQYF. The CDR3 nucleotides read TGTGCCAGCAGCGGGATAGTACAGGGCGGGGAGACCCAGTACTTC.

As to this clonotype: With a much larger clone just one base away, this may be a read error. The J gene is TRBJ2-7, the V gene TRBV3-1, with a possible D match to TRBD1 (6 bases). Germline CDR1 is LGHDT and CDR2 is YNNKEL (reference sequence). The CDR3 has 13 amino acids. V was shortened by 3 bases and J by 6 bases, with 12 bases between the two germline ends. The CDR3 is CASSHLGTPEQYF. CDR3 nucleotides: TGTGCCAGCAGCCATCTCGGGACACCCGAGCAGTACTTC.

This clonotype was seen at least ten times. The J gene is TRBJ1-5, the V gene TRBV5-1; D gene ambiguous. V was cut by 4 bases and J by 0 bases, with 11 bases left in between. Germline V CDR1 and CDR2: SGHRS, YFSETQ. The CDR3 is made up of 15 amino acids. CDR3 residues: CASSESDYSNQPQHF. The CDR3 bases are TGCGCCAGCAGCGAAAGCGATTATAGCAATCAGCCCCAGCATTTT.

This clonotype was found a few times. The genes are TRBV2 and TRBJ2-4, with unresolved D. The V end lost 4 bases, the J end lost 8 bases, and 12 bases lay between the germline ends. This CDR3 spans 13 amino acids. Germline V gives CDR1 SNHLY, CDR2 FYNNEI. CDR3 DNA sequence: TGTGCCAGCAGTGGACAAGGTCGTCACATTCAGTACTTC. Translating gives CASSGQGRHIQYF.

This clonotype came up many times. The genes are TRBV5-5 and TRBJ2-1; D not certain. This CDR3 region has 13 residues. The germline V gene has CDR1 SGHKS and CDR2 YYEKEE (reference sequence). Between the trimmed V and J ends, which lost 0 bases and 3 bases, there was a span of 4 bases. The CDR3 DNA is TGTGCCAGCAGCTTGGAGGACTACAATGAGCAGTTCTTC. It yields the protein CASSLEDYNEQFF. Supplemented by reference TRBV5-5 and TRBJ2-1, the full variable domain reads DAGVTQSPTHLIKTRGQQVTLRCSPISGHKSVSWYQQVLGQGPQFIFQYYEKEERGRGNFPDRFSARQFPNYSSELNVNALLLGDSALYLCASSLEDYNEQFFGPGTRLTVL.

This clonotype has ten or more counts. This sequence joins TRBV27 and TRBJ2-7, with 12 bases matching TRBD1. V shed 7 bases and J 3 bases; nucleotides not matched to a gene: 7. The germline V gene has CDR1 MNHEY and CDR2 SMNVEV (reference sequence). The CDR3 has 15 amino acids. This CDR3 is CASKMGQGAFYEQYF. The DNA of the CDR3 is TGTGCCAGCAAGATGGGACAGGGGGCTTTCTACGAGCAGTACTTC.

The J gene is TRBJ2-5, the V gene TRBV19; D perhaps matches TRBD2 (5 bases). The CDR3 is made up of 11 amino acids. The germline V and J ends were trimmed by 8 bases and 5 bases, with 9 bases remaining between them. In germline, CDR1 is LNHDA, CDR2 SQIVND (reference sequence). CDR3 coding DNA: TGTGCCAGTTCGCGAGGGGAGACCCAGTACTTC. Translation gives CASSRGETQYF.

At least ten counts were recorded for this clonotype. The V gene is TRBV29-1, the J gene TRBJ1-1; D is possibly TRBD1 (6 bases). Germline V CDR1 and CDR2: SQVTM, ANQGSEA. This CDR3 has 14 amino acids. V lost 3 bases, J lost 0 bases, and 11 bases lay in between. CDR3 region: CSVDEGGLNTEAFF. The CDR3, as DNA: TGCAGCGTTGACGAGGGGGGTTTGAACACTGAAGCTTTCTTT.

This clonotype was counted only a few times. The V call is TRBV7-2, the J call TRBJ1-3; possible D gene TRBD1, 5 bases. The CDR3 has 16 amino acids. The V and J ends lost 0 bases and 0 bases respectively, with 9 bases between them. Germline V lookup: CDR1 SGHTA, CDR2 FQGNSA. Here the CDR3 DNA reads TGTGCCAGCAGCTTAGCAAGGGGATTCTCTGGAAACACCATATATTTT. Its translation: CASSLARGFSGNTIYF.

This clonotype appeared a few times. The J gene is TRBJ2-1, the V gene TRBV7-9; 7 bases align to TRBD1. The CDR3 is made up of 15 amino acids. Trimming at V came to 5 bases and at J to 5 bases, leaving 9 bases not matched to a gene. Per germline, CDR1 SEHNR and CDR2 FQNEAQ (reference sequence). The CDR3 spells CASSVTGAGDNEQFF. CDR3 sequence (DNA): TGTGCCAGCAGCGTCACAGGGGCCGGGGACAATGAGCAGTTCTTC.

This clonotype has ten or more counts. V and J are TRBV2 and TRBJ2-7; tentative D call: TRBD1 (7 bases). The V gene's germline CDR1 is SNHLY and CDR2 FYNNEI. Trimming pared 2 bases from V and 1 base from J, leaving 9 bases between. This CDR3 comprises 14 residues. CDR3 DNA: TGTGCCAGCAGTGAACCAGGGGGGTCCTACGAGCAGTACTTC. Its translation: CASSEPGGSYEQYF.

The chain has TRBV6-5 and TRBJ2-1; TRBD2 agrees at 11 bases. V dropped 5 bases and J dropped 5; count of bases not matched to a gene: 5. CDR3 size: 15 residues. Germline values: CDR1 MNHEY, CDR2 SVGAGI. The CDR3 sequence is CASSVGTSGHNEQFF. In nucleotides, the CDR3 is TGTGCCAGCAGTGTGGGGACTAGCGGACACAATGAGCAGTTCTTC.

In its sample, this clonotype was seen a few times. The chain uses TRBV29-1 and TRBJ1-1; D is undetermined. CDR1 and CDR2 (germline): SQVTM, ANQGSEA. There are 12 residues in the CDR3. V gave up 7 bases and J gave up 4 bases, with 13 bases separating them. The CDR3 DNA is TGCAGCGGGTCCCGGGAACCCACTGAAGCTTTCTTT. This sequence encodes CSGSREPTEAFF.

This rearrangement joins TRBV11-2 to TRBJ1-1, with D perhaps TRBD1 (5 bases). The germline CDR1 and CDR2 sequences are SGHAT and FQNNGV. The CDR3 totals 16 residues. V lost 4 bases and J 4 bases, leaving 19 bases between the germline ends. The CDR3: CASSSLGGVGITEAFF. In DNA form, the CDR3 reads TGTGCCAGCAGCTCCCTTGGAGGGGTCGGGATCACTGAAGCTTTCTTT.

This rearrangement joins TRBV18 to TRBJ2-7; possible D gene TRBD2, 5 bases. This CDR3 spans 12 amino acids. CDR1 and CDR2 (germline): KGHSH, LQKENI. Trimming removed 2 bases at V and 5 bases at J, with 7 bases between. CDR3 sequence reads: CASSPTRDEQYF. The CDR3 coding sequence is TGTGCCAGCTCACCAACGAGGGACGAGCAGTACTTC.

CDR3 coding DNA: TGCGCCAGCAGCTTGGATGGTTTGACAGAGCAGTTCTTC. Translating it yields CASSLDGLTEQFF. This chain joins TRBV5-1 and TRBJ2-1; no reliable D call. Germline V CDR1 and CDR2: SGHRS, YFSETQ. The CDR3 extends over 13 amino acids. Trimming cost V 0 bases and J 10 bases, with 11 bases left between them.

The chain joins TRBV5-1 to TRBJ2-5; no definite D call. Looked up from germline, CDR1 is SGHRS and CDR2 is YFSETQ. Trimming left V 1 base short and J 2 bases short, with 6 bases between. This CDR3 is 13 amino acids long. The CDR3 nucleotides read TGCGCCAGCAGCTTGTACACACAAGAGACCCAGTACTTC. As protein: CASSLYTQETQYF.

This clonotype was seen ten or more times. The chain carries TRBV10-2 and TRBJ2-1; 12 bases align to TRBD1. The CDR3 sequence is 15 residues long. Germline V gives CDR1 WSHSY, CDR2 SAAADI. V shed 7 bases and J 7 bases; nucleotides not matched to a gene: 8. CDR3 in amino acids: CASNEGQGASNEQFF. The CDR3 DNA reads as TGCGCCAGCAACGAGGGACAGGGGGCATCAAATGAGCAGTTCTTC.

CDR3 in amino acids: CSAWTSGMEEQYF. In nucleotides, the CDR3 is TGCAGTGCTTGGACTAGCGGGATGGAAGAGCAGTACTTC. J is TRBJ2-7 and V is TRBV20-1; the match to TRBD2 covers 12 bases. Trimming cost V 5 bases and J 7 bases; bases outside gene matches: 6. CDR1 and CDR2 from the germline V gene are DFQATT and SNEGSKA (reference sequence). This CDR3 region has 13 residues.